The entry below describes one T cell receptor (beta chain). The observed sequence ends 3 residues before the CDR3 terminus, with the missing tail filled in from the germline J gene. This sample is drawn from a study of T cells in women clearing cervical HPV infection. About the research overall: Cases' blood sampling followed lesion detection by median approximately 150 days (90 to 200).

The CDR3 runs to 13 residues. Germline values: CDR1 KGHSH, CDR2 LQKENI. Trimming removed 11 bases at V and 2 bases at J, with 16 bases between. Average input was around 1,300 ng genomic DNA for immunoSEQ TCR beta CDR3 amplification. TCRdb keeps only in-frame clones here, not all; method: immunoSEQ multiplex PCR. Its table records some 46,000 clones. The TCR comes from a woman aged 18-70 years with a cervical HPV16 infection that either progressed to CIN3+ or cleared (not recorded which). The sequencing sample was made of blood buffy coat. The V gene is TRBV18, the J gene TRBJ2-7; tentative D call: TRBD1 (5 bases). CDR3 bases read: TGTGCCTGCGGAGCAGGGTCTACCTACGAG. This encodes CACGAGSTYE. The entire CDR3 is CACGAGSTYEQYF.